This TCR beta chain was captured by sequencing in a study of radiation and T cells in renal cell carcinoma. Looked up from germline, CDR1 is SEHNR and CDR2 is FQNEAQ (reference sequence). The length of the CDR3 is 17 residues. V lost 5 bases to trimming and J lost 3 bases, with 19 bases between them. Whole-study results and caveats: Top tumor clonotypes rose in blood 2 weeks post-radiation, then contracted. Baseline intratumoral clonotype presence is unknown without pretreatment biopsies.

Comment on this clone: The target antigen is unknown.

The sample's time point: blood 4 weeks post-SBRT, at nephrectomy. Treatment of the sample: 15 Gy SBRT to primary tumor, nephrectomy 4 weeks later. Nephrectomy followed 15 Gy stereotactic body radiation by 4 weeks. Generated by immunoSEQ multiplex PCR, the TCRdb table keeps only in-frame clones and is missing some. The repertoire holds about 150,000 clones, 65% to 90% seen once, with 15% to 20% in the top ten. Material: blood, obtained from a patient whose treatment included radiotherapy and nephrectomy. This TCR came from a woman in her fifties or sixties with renal cell carcinoma. The V call is TRBV7-9, the J call TRBJ2-2, with a weak D call TRBD1 (6 bases). The CDR3 nucleotides read TGTGCCAGCAGCCAACCGACAGGTGTAGTCGACACCGGGGAGCTGTTTTTT. Protein: CASSQPTGVVDTGELFF.